A selection of T cell receptor beta chains follows, all from one sample in a study of CD8 T cells in Susac syndrome. TCRdb recomputed calls from the immunoSEQ multiplex PCR reads with MiXCR, one row per CDR3 protein. Of 120,000 to 150,000 distinct CDR3 sequences in the sample, about 94% were seen once. Sequencing used CD8+ T cells from PBMCs. The source of these receptors is a human donor in good health. Both conserved end residues are part of each CDR3. Each record gives: D gene, J gene, V gene, clone size, CDR3 DNA, CDR3 protein. The D gene is left open where the match is weak. Size tells how often a clone was seen (once, few, many) or the class of an expanded clone, and some rows leave it out.

d_gene: TRBD2; j_gene: TRBJ2-7; v_gene: TRBV9; abundance: -; CDR3nt: TGTGCCAGCAGCTTCCACCGGACTAGCGGGAGTTACGAGCAGTACTTC; CDR3aa: CASSFHRTSGSYEQYF
d_gene: TRBD2; j_gene: TRBJ2-7; v_gene: TRBV7-2; abundance: -; CDR3nt: TGTGCCAGCAGCTGGGCTAGCGGCGAGCAGTACTTC; CDR3aa: CASSWASGEQYF
d_gene: -; j_gene: TRBJ1-2; v_gene: TRBV15; abundance: -; CDR3nt: TGTGCCACCAGAGGACACATCAACCCTGCTAACTATGGCTACACCTTC; CDR3aa: CATRGHINPANYGYTF
d_gene: -; j_gene: TRBJ2-2; v_gene: TRBV27; abundance: -; CDR3nt: TGTGCCAGTAGCGGAGGGAACACCGGGGAGCTGTTTTTT; CDR3aa: CASSGGNTGELFF
d_gene: -; j_gene: TRBJ1-3; v_gene: TRBV9; abundance: -; CDR3nt: TGTGCCAGCAGCGTAGATTTCGGGTCTGGAAACACCATATATTTT; CDR3aa: CASSVDFGSGNTIYF
d_gene: -; j_gene: TRBJ1-5; v_gene: TRBV12-3/TRBV12-4; abundance: -; CDR3nt: TGTGCCAGCAGTCCCGACAGCCGCAATCAGCCCCAGCATTTT; CDR3aa: CASSPDSRNQPQHF
d_gene: -; j_gene: TRBJ1-1; v_gene: TRBV5-6; abundance: -; CDR3nt: TGTGCCAGCAGACGATCGGCGAACACTGAAGCTTTCTTT; CDR3aa: CASRRSANTEAFF
d_gene: TRBD2; j_gene: TRBJ2-7; v_gene: TRBV20-1; abundance: -; CDR3nt: TGCAGTGGTAGTGCCAGCGGGAGACCCTACGAGCAGTACTTC; CDR3aa: CSGSASGRPYEQYF
d_gene: -; j_gene: TRBJ2-7; v_gene: TRBV4-3; abundance: -; CDR3nt: TGCGCCAGCAGCCAAGATGTTTCAGGGAGCTCCTACGAGCAGTACTTC; CDR3aa: CASSQDVSGSSYEQYF
d_gene: -; j_gene: TRBJ1-2; v_gene: TRBV20-1; abundance: -; CDR3nt: TGCAGTGCTAGAGATCGGACGGCGAACTATGGCTACACCTTC; CDR3aa: CSARDRTANYGYTF
d_gene: TRBD1; j_gene: TRBJ1-5; v_gene: TRBV15; abundance: -; CDR3nt: TGTGCCACCAGCATGTTGAGACAGGGTAATCAGCCCCAGCATTTT; CDR3aa: CATSMLRQGNQPQHF
d_gene: TRBD2; j_gene: TRBJ2-7; v_gene: TRBV20-1; abundance: -; CDR3nt: TGCAGTGCTAGAGGGACTAGCTACGAGCAGTACTTC; CDR3aa: CSARGTSYEQYF
d_gene: -; j_gene: TRBJ2-5; v_gene: TRBV13; abundance: -; CDR3nt: TGTGCCAGCAGCTCGACCCCGACAGGACAAGAGACCCAGTACTTC; CDR3aa: CASSSTPTGQETQYF
d_gene: -; j_gene: TRBJ2-5; v_gene: TRBV13; abundance: -; CDR3nt: TGTGCCAGCAGCTTAAAAGGGTATCAAGAGACCCAGTACTTC; CDR3aa: CASSLKGYQETQYF
d_gene: TRBD2; j_gene: TRBJ2-3; v_gene: TRBV7-9; abundance: once; CDR3nt: TGTGCCAGCAGCACCGGACTAGCGAGACCAGATACGCAGTATTTT; CDR3aa: CASSTGLARPDTQYF
d_gene: -; j_gene: TRBJ2-3; v_gene: TRBV27; abundance: -; CDR3nt: TGTGCCAGCGGGCGCACAGATACGCAGTATTTT; CDR3aa: CASGRTDTQYF
d_gene: TRBD2; j_gene: TRBJ2-3; v_gene: TRBV11-2; abundance: -; CDR3nt: TGTGCCAGCAGCTTTGGACTAGCGGGAGTGGTAGATACGCAGTATTTT; CDR3aa: CASSFGLAGVVDTQYF
d_gene: -; j_gene: TRBJ2-7; v_gene: TRBV3-1; abundance: -; CDR3nt: TGTGCCAGCAGCCAAGATCGGCGGAACTACATGGCCTACGAGCAGTACTTC; CDR3aa: CASSQDRRNYMAYEQYF
d_gene: -; j_gene: TRBJ2-4; v_gene: TRBV24-1; abundance: -; CDR3nt: TGTGCCACCAGTGACGCCGTTTGGACAGCTATTACCAAAAACATTCAGTACTTC; CDR3aa: CATSDAVWTAITKNIQYF
d_gene: -; j_gene: TRBJ2-2; v_gene: TRBV5-4; abundance: -; CDR3nt: TGTGCCAGCAGAGGGGGGAACAGCGCGAACACCGGGGAGCTGTTTTTT; CDR3aa: CASRGGNSANTGELFF
d_gene: TRBD2; j_gene: TRBJ2-1; v_gene: TRBV2; abundance: once; CDR3nt: TGTGCCAGCAGTGAAGTGGCGGGAGTTTCCTACAATGAGCAGTTCTTC; CDR3aa: CASSEVAGVSYNEQFF
d_gene: -; j_gene: TRBJ2-5; v_gene: TRBV3-1; abundance: once; CDR3nt: TGTGCCAGCAGCCCCATGACCGGGGCCCAAGAGACCCAGTACTTC; CDR3aa: CASSPMTGAQETQYF
d_gene: -; j_gene: TRBJ2-1; v_gene: TRBV6-5; abundance: -; CDR3nt: TGTGCCAGCAGCTCCACTTTCAATGAGCAGTTCTTC; CDR3aa: CASSSTFNEQFF
d_gene: -; j_gene: TRBJ2-5; v_gene: TRBV10-3; abundance: -; CDR3nt: TGTGCCATCAGTGAAGATACAGGGTGGCAGGAGACCCAGTACTTC; CDR3aa: CAISEDTGWQETQYF
d_gene: -; j_gene: TRBJ1-5; v_gene: TRBV13; abundance: -; CDR3nt: TGTGCCAGCAGCATGGGCCATCAGCCCCAGCATTTT; CDR3aa: CASSMGHQPQHF
d_gene: TRBD2; j_gene: TRBJ2-1; v_gene: TRBV28; abundance: -; CDR3nt: TGTGCCAGCAGTCGCATGTTGGGGGAGGGCCTCCCTGAGCAGTTCTTC; CDR3aa: CASSRMLGEGLPEQFF
d_gene: -; j_gene: TRBJ1-5; v_gene: TRBV27; abundance: -; CDR3nt: TGTGCCAGCGCTTTGACGGGCAATCAGCCCCAGCATTTT; CDR3aa: CASALTGNQPQHF
d_gene: -; j_gene: TRBJ2-1; v_gene: TRBV4-3; abundance: -; CDR3nt: TGCGCCAGCAGCCAAGGGACTTTAAAAGGGAATGAGCAGTTCTTC; CDR3aa: CASSQGTLKGNEQFF
d_gene: -; j_gene: TRBJ2-1; v_gene: TRBV7-9; abundance: once; CDR3nt: TGTGCCAGCAGCTTAGCCTTCGAAGTTGAGCAGTTCTTC; CDR3aa: CASSLAFEVEQFF
d_gene: TRBD1; j_gene: TRBJ2-7; v_gene: TRBV29-1; abundance: -; CDR3nt: TGCAGCGTTGAGTTGTTGGACAGGGGCTACGAGCAGTACTTC; CDR3aa: CSVELLDRGYEQYF
d_gene: TRBD2; j_gene: TRBJ2-1; v_gene: TRBV7-3; abundance: -; CDR3nt: TGTGCCAGCAGCCCTCTTAGCGGGAGAGTCGATGAGCAGTTCTTC; CDR3aa: CASSPLSGRVDEQFF
d_gene: TRBD2; j_gene: TRBJ2-1; v_gene: TRBV7-9; abundance: once; CDR3nt: TGTGCCAGCAGCTCTACTAGCGGGAGAGAACGGAATGAGCAGTTCTTC; CDR3aa: CASSSTSGRERNEQFF
d_gene: -; j_gene: TRBJ1-2; v_gene: TRBV27; abundance: -; CDR3nt: TGTGCCAGCAGTTTATCCCTCCTGGGTGGCTACACCTTC; CDR3aa: CASSLSLLGGYTF
d_gene: -; j_gene: TRBJ1-3; v_gene: TRBV30; abundance: -; CDR3nt: TGTGCCTGGAAGAAGTCTGGAAACACCATATATTTT; CDR3aa: CAWKKSGNTIYF
d_gene: -; j_gene: TRBJ2-1; v_gene: TRBV29-1; abundance: -; CDR3nt: TGCAGCGTTGAAGCGCCTAGCAGCGATGAGCAGTTCTTC; CDR3aa: CSVEAPSSDEQFF
d_gene: -; j_gene: TRBJ2-2; v_gene: TRBV12-5; abundance: -; CDR3nt: TGTGCTAGCGGGACTTCGTACACCGGGGAGCTGTTTTTT; CDR3aa: CASGTSYTGELFF
d_gene: -; j_gene: TRBJ2-4; v_gene: TRBV7-9; abundance: -; CDR3nt: TGTGCCAGCAGCTTAGCAGAAATAAACATTCAGTACTTC; CDR3aa: CASSLAEINIQYF
d_gene: -; j_gene: TRBJ2-2; v_gene: TRBV7-9; abundance: -; CDR3nt: TGTGCCAGCAGCTCACACCCACAGGGAGGTAAAGGCGGGGAGCTGTTTTTT; CDR3aa: CASSSHPQGGKGGELFF
d_gene: -; j_gene: TRBJ2-2; v_gene: TRBV20-1; abundance: -; CDR3nt: TGCAGTGCTAGAGTGACTGGCTCAAACACCGGGGAGCTGTTTTTT; CDR3aa: CSARVTGSNTGELFF
d_gene: -; j_gene: TRBJ2-1; v_gene: TRBV4-3; abundance: -; CDR3nt: TGCGCCAGCAGCCAAGATAGGTTGGGCGATAGTGAGCAGTTCTTC; CDR3aa: CASSQDRLGDSEQFF